The present entry profiles one TCR beta chain with its context. As yet, its antigen is unknown. The data were obtained in a study of T cell responses to AZD1222 COVID-19 vaccine. Study results and caveats: Spike-specific TCR breadth and depth grew following two AZD1222 doses.

Deletions cut 0 bases from V and 3 bases from J, with 11 bases between. CDR1 and CDR2 (germline): LGHNA, YSLEER. CDR3 size: 15 residues. Here immunoSEQ multiplex PCR was the method, and the copy in TCRdb shows in-frame clones only, minus some. The sample holds 150,000 to 200,000 clones; roughly 92% are singletons and the top ten take about 9.4%. The source material was peripheral blood, sampled on day 0 of AZD1222 vaccination. This chain links TRBV4-3 with TRBJ1-2; D is uncertain. This sequence was found in an adult in good health. CDR3 in DNA: TGCGCCAGCAGCCAAGATTCTCTGGACGACTATGGCTACACCTTC. Amino acid sequence: CASSQDSLDDYGYTF.